The 9 T cell receptor beta chains below were found in one sample sequenced in a study of human T cells and chemical hapten exposure. Time point indicated: pre-sensitization, week 0. Treatment here: therapeutic diphenylcyclopropenone sensitization with weekly scalp DPC. One entry per CDR3 protein, called by TCRdb with MiXCR from the RACE reads. The data contain roughly 100,000 distinct CDR3 sequences, 9% to 15% of them seen just once; the ten biggest clones take up 1.6%. Sequences were derived from whole blood, sampled in connection with sensitization to the hapten diphenylcyclopropenone (DPC). These receptors were obtained from a woman aged 45-65 years with alopecia areata. Some clones in this sample may be carry-over from other donors' samples.

V is TRBV7-2 and J is TRBJ1-1; TRBD1 matches 8 bases. CDR3 length equals 14 residues. Germline V gene data show CDR1 as SGHTA and CDR2 as FQGNSA. After removal of 3 bases from V and 4 bases from J, the junction contained 4 bases not matched to a gene. The CDR3 coding sequence is TGTGCCAGCAGCTTCACAGGGGGAAGCACTGAAGCTTTCTTT. Its translation is CASSFTGGSTEAFF.

This clonotype occurred once. V and J are TRBV29-1 and TRBJ2-3, with D possibly TRBD1 on 6 matching bases. CDR1 SQVTM and CDR2 ANQGSEA come from the germline V gene. The CDR3 runs to 11 residues. The CDR3 spells CTCLGGDTQYF. CDR3 bases: TGCACCTGTCTAGGGGGAGATACGCAGTATTTT.

This clonotype has more than one count but fewer than ten. The chain combines TRBV4-1 with TRBJ1-1; D call uncertain. Trimming took off 0 bases at V and 2 bases at J, with 10 bases between the two ends. This CDR3 comprises 15 residues. Germline V gene lookup returns CDR1 MGHRA and CDR2 YSYEKL. CDR3 sequence: CASSQETVVNTEAFF. The CDR3 DNA is TGCGCCAGCAGCCAAGAAACAGTTGTTAACACTGAAGCTTTCTTT.

This clonotype was recorded at least ten times. The chain recombines TRBV4-3 with TRBJ2-7; D perhaps matches TRBD2 (6 bases). Trimming removed 1 base at V and 2 bases at J, with 21 bases between. Germline V gene data show CDR1 as LGHNA and CDR2 as YSLEER. This CDR3 has 18 amino acids. The CDR3 DNA is TGCGCCAGCAGCCAAGCCGCTAATGCGGGAACAAAAACCTACGAGCAGTACTTC. Encoded protein: CASSQAANAGTKTYEQYF.

This rearrangement joins TRBV20-1 to TRBJ1-5, with 8 bases that match TRBD1. Germline V lookup: CDR1 DFQATT, CDR2 SNEGSKA (reference sequence). V trimming: 4 bases; J trimming: 6 bases; junction bases outside the gene matches: 17. The CDR3 has 17 residues. CDR3 in amino acids: CSATTRLNRGAPQPQHF. The CDR3 DNA reads TGCAGTGCTACAACCAGACTGAACAGGGGGGCCCCTCAGCCCCAGCATTTT.

This clonotype turned up a few times. The CDR3 DNA reads TGTGCCAGCAGCTCGGATCTCCGGGGGACTAGCACAGATACGCAGTATTTT. Amino acids: CASSSDLRGTSTDTQYF. V is TRBV5-4 and J is TRBJ2-3; D might be TRBD2 (6 bases). The CDR3 runs to 17 residues. Germline loops: CDR1 SGHNT, CDR2 YYREEE (reference sequence). V lost 3 bases and J 0 bases, leaving 17 bases between the germline ends.

The V gene is TRBV7-9, the J gene TRBJ1-5; the D is unclear. Germline-derived CDR1 and CDR2 are SEHNR and FQNEAQ (reference sequence). V shed 1 base and J shed 4 bases, with 17 bases lying between them. The CDR3 consists of 17 residues. In DNA form, the CDR3 reads TGTGCCAGCAGCTTAGGGGGTCCGGAACAGAAAAATCAGCCCCAGCATTTT. Its protein product is CASSLGGPEQKNQPQHF.

The chain combines TRBV28 with TRBJ2-1; D possibly matches TRBD1 or TRBD2 (6 bases each). Germline values: CDR1 MDHEN, CDR2 SYDVKM. The V end lost 8 bases, the J end lost 5 bases, and 16 bases lay between the germline ends. This CDR3 contains 14 residues. The CDR3 DNA follows: TGTGCCAGCTACGGGGGCCTAATACACAATGAGCAGTTCTTC. It encodes CASYGGLIHNEQFF.

Only a few counts were recorded for this clonotype. The V call is TRBV6-5, the J call TRBJ2-1, with D perhaps matching TRBD2 (6 bases). The germline V gene has CDR1 MNHEY and CDR2 SVGAGI. V gave up 5 bases and J gave up 3 bases, with 17 bases separating them. The CDR3 covers 16 residues. The CDR3, as DNA: TGTGCCAGCAGTCCCCTAGGAGGGGCGGTCTACAATGAGCAGTTCTTC. This codes for CASSPLGGAVYNEQFF.